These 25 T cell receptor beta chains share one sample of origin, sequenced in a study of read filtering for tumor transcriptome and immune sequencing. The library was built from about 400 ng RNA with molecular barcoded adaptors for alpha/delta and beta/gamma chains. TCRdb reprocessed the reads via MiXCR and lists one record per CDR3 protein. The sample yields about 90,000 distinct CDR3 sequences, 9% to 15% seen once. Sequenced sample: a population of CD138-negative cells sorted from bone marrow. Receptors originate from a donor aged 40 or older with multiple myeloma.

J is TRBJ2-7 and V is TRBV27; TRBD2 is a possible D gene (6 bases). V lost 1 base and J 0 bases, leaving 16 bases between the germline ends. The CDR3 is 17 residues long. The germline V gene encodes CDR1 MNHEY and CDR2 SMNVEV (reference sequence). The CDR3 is CASSLFPSAGSSYEQYF. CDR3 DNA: TGTGCCAGCAGTTTATTCCCCTCAGCGGGTAGCTCCTACGAGCAGTACTTC.

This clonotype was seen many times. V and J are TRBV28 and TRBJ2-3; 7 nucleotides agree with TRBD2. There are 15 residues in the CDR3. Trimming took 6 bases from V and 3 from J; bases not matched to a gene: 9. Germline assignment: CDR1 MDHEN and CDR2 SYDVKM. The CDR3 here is CASRTSGAGTDTQYF. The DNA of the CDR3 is TGTGCCAGCAGGACCAGCGGGGCAGGGACAGATACGCAGTATTTT.

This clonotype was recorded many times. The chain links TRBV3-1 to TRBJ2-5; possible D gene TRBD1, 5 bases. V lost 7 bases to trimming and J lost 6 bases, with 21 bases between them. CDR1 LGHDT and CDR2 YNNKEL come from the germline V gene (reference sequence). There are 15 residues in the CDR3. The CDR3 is CASTPRMGPSQTQYF. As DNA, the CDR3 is TGTGCCAGCACCCCCCGCATGGGGCCTAGTCAGACCCAGTACTTC.

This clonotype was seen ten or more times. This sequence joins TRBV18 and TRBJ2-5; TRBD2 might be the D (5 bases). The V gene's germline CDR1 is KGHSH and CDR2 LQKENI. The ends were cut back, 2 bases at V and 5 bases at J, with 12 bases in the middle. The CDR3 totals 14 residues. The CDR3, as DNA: TGTGCCAGCTCACCAGAGTGGCCTAGCGAGACCCAGTACTTC. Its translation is CASSPEWPSETQYF.

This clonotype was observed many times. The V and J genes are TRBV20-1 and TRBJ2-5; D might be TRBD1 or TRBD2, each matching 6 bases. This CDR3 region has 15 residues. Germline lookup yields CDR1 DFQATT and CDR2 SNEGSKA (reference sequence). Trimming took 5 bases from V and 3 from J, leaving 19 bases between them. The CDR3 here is CSAWAWGAPEETQYF. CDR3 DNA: TGCAGTGCTTGGGCGTGGGGGGCCCCCGAAGAGACCCAGTACTTC.

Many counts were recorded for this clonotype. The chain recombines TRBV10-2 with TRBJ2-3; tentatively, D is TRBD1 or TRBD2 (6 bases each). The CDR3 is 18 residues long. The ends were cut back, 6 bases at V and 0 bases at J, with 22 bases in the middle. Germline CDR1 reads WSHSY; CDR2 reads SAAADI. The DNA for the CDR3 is TGCGCCAGCAGGGGGGGCGAAGGAAAGGCCCCTAGCACAGATACGCAGTATTTT. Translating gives CASRGGEGKAPSTDTQYF.

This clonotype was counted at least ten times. CDR3 sequence reads: CASSGRDRGPRSEAFF. The CDR3 DNA reads as TGTGCCAGCAGCGGCCGGGACAGGGGGCCGAGGTCTGAAGCTTTCTTT. The chain employs TRBV9 and TRBJ1-1; TRBD1 aligns across 12 bases. CDR1 is SGDLS, CDR2 YYNGEE, per germline. CDR3 length equals 16 residues. With V trimmed by 3 bases and J by 6 bases, 9 bases remained unmatched.

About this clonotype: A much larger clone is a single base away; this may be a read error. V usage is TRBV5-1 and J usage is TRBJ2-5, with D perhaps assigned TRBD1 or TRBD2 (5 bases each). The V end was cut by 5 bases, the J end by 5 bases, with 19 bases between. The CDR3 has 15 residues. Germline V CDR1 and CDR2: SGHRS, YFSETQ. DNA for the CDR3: TGCGCCAGCAGTCGGAAGGGACCTCTGGGGGAGACCCAGTACTTC. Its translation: CASSRKGPLGETQYF. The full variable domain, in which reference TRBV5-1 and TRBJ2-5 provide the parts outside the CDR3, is KAGVTQTPRYLIKTRGQQVTLSCSPISGHRSVSWYQQTPGQGLQFLFEYFSETQRNKGNFPGRFSGRQFSNSRSEMNVSTLELGDSALYLCASSRKGPLGETQYFGPGTRLLVL.

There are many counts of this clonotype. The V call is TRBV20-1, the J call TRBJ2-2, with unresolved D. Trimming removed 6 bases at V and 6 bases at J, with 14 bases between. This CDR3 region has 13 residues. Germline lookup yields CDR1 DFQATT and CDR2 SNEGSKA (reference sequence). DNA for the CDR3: TGCAGTGCGCGTAAGGCAAGCCCCGGGGAGCTGTTTTTT. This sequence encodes CSARKASPGELFF.

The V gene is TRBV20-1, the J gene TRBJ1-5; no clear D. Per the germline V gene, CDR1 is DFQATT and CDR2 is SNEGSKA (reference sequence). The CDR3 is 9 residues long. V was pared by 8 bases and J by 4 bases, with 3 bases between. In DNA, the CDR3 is TGCAGTTCAAATCAGCCCCAGCATTTT. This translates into CSSNQPQHF.

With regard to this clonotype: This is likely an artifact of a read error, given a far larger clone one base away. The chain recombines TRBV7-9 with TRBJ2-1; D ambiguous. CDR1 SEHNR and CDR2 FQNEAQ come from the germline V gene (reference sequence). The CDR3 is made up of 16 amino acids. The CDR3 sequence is CASSLGVGMSSNEQFF. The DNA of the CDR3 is TGTGCCAGCAGCTTAGGGGTAGGGATGTCCTCCAATGAGCAGTTCTTC.

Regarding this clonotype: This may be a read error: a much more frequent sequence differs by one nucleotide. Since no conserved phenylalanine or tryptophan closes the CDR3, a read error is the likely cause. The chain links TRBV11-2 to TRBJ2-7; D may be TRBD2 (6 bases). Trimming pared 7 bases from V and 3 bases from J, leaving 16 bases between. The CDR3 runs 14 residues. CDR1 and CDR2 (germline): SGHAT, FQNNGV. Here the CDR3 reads CASTLSGESYEQYL. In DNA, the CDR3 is TGTGCCAGCACCCTTAGCGGTGAAAGCTACGAGCAGTACCTC.

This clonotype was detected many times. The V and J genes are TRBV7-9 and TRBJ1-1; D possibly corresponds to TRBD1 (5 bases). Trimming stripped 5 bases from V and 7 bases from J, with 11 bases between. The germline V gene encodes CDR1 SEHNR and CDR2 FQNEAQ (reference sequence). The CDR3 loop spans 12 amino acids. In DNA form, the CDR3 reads TGTGCCAGCAGCCGGGACGGACTTGAAGCTTTCTTT. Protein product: CASSRDGLEAFF.

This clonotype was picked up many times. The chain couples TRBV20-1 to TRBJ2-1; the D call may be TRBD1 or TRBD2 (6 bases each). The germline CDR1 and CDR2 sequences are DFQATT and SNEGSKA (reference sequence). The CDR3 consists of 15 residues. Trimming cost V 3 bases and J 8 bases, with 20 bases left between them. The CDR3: CSARGKMYGGHEQFF. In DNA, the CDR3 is TGCAGTGCTAGGGGTAAGATGTACGGGGGCCATGAGCAGTTCTTC.

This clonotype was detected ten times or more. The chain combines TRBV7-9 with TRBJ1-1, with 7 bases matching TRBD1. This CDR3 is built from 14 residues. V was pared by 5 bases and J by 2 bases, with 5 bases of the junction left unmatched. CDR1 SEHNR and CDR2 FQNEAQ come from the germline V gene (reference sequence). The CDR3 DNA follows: TGTGCCAGCAGCAGAGGACAGGTCAACACTGAAGCTTTCTTT. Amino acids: CASSRGQVNTEAFF.

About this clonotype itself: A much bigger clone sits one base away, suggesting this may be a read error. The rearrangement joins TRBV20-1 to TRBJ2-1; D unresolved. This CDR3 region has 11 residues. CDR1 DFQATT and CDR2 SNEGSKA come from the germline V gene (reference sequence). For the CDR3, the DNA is TGCAGTGCTAGCTGGTACAATGAGCGGTTCTTC. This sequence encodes CSASWYNERFF.

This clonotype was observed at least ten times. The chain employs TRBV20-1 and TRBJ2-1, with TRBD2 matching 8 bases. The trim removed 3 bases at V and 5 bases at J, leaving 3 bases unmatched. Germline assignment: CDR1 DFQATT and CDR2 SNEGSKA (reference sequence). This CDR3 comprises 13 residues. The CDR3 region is CSASVLADNEQFF. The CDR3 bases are TGCAGTGCTAGCGTACTAGCGGACAATGAGCAGTTCTTC.

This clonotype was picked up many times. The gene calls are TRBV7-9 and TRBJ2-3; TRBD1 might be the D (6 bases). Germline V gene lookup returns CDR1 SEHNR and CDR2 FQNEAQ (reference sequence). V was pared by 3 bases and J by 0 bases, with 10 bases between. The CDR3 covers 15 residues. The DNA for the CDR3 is TGTGCCAGCAGCTTTAACAGGGCCAGCACAGATACGCAGTATTTT. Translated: CASSFNRASTDTQYF.

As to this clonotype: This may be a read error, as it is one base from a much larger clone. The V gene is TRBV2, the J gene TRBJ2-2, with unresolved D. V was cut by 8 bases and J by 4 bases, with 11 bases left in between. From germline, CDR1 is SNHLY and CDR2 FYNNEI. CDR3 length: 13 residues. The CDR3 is CASGLDITGELFF. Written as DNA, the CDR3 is TGTGCCAGCGGTCTGGATATCACCGGGGAGCTGTTTTTT.

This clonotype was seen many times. Here the CDR3 DNA reads TGCAGTGCTAGAGTGCCCCAGCGGAGCTACAATGAGCAGTTCTTC. It encodes CSARVPQRSYNEQFF. The chain uses TRBV20-1 and TRBJ2-1; D is possibly TRBD2 (5 bases). Germline-derived CDR1 and CDR2 are DFQATT and SNEGSKA (reference sequence). The CDR3 spans 15 residues. V was clipped by 1 base and J by 3 bases, with 13 bases between them.

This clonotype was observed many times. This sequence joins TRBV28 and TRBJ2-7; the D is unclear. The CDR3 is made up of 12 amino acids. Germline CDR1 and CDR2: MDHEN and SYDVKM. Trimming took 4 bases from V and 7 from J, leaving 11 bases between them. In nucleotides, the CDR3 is TGTGCCAGCAGTTATCTAAATAAGGAGCAGTACTTC. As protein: CASSYLNKEQYF.

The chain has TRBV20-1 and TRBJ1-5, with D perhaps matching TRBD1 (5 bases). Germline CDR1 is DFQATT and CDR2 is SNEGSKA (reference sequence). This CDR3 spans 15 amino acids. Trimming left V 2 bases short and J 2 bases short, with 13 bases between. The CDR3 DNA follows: TGCAGTGCTAGAATCGGGGGGATGGGCAATCAGCCCCAGCATTTT. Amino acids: CSARIGGMGNQPQHF.

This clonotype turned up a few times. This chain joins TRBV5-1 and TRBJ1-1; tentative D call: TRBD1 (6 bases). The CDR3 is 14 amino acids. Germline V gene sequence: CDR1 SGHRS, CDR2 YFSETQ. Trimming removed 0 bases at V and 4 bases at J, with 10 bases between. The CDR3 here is CASSLAGGATEAFF. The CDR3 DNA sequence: TGCGCCAGCAGCTTGGCCGGGGGCGCCACTGAAGCTTTCTTT.

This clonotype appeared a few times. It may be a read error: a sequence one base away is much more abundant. DNA for the CDR3: TGTGCCAGCAGCTTAGGGGGACCGCAGGCGTTCTTC. As protein: CASSLGGPQAFF. The rearrangement joins TRBV13 to TRBJ2-1, with D perhaps matching TRBD1 or TRBD2 (5 bases each). This CDR3 is built from 12 residues. CDR1 and CDR2 (germline): PRHDT, FYEKMQ (reference sequence). V shed 0 bases and J shed 15 bases, with 12 bases lying between them.

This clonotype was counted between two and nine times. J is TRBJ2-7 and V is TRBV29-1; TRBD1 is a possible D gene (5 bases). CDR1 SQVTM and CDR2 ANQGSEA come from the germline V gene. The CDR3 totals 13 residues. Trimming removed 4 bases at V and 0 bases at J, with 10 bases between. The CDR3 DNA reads TGCAGCGTTGGGGGCGACAGCTCCTACGAGCAGTACTTC. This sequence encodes CSVGGDSSYEQYF.